This T cell receptor beta chain was sequenced in a study of cytomegalovirus exposure and HLA in healthy donors. Germline V gene lookup returns CDR1 SGHTA and CDR2 FQGTGA. V was pared by 2 bases and J by 0 bases, with 16 bases between. This CDR3 has 17 residues. The PCR was carried out with 60 Vbeta primers and 13 Jbeta primers. The data were produced by immunoSEQ multiplex PCR, yet TCRdb's version contains in-frame clones alone and is incomplete. The sample consists of under 300,000 clones, roughly 89% of them appearing once. The rearrangement links TRBV7-3 to TRBJ1-2, with D maybe TRBD1 (5 bases). The sequencing input was PBMCs. The receptor was isolated from a man in his forties in good health and CMV-seropositive. The CDR3 protein is CASSLGAGETANYGYTF. The CDR3 DNA is TGTGCCAGCAGCTTAGGGGCGGGGGAAACTGCTAACTATGGCTACACCTTC.